This note documents a single T cell receptor (beta chain) sequence. This record comes from a study of shared clonotypes between healthy human individuals. The CDR3 loop spans 11 amino acids. CDR1 is SGHNT, CDR2 YENEEA, per germline. Trimming removed 4 bases from V and 4 bases from J, with 4 bases in between. Libraries were prepared by immunoSEQ multiplex PCR; TCRdb keeps only in-frame clonotypes and omits some of them. The sample includes around 480,000 clones, roughly 85% of them seen just once. The rearrangement joins TRBV11-3 to TRBJ1-2, with D unclear. The TCR originated in a woman aged 40 to 55 in good health. Some clones in this sample may be carry-over from other donors' samples. Sequences were obtained from PBMCs. The DNA of the CDR3 is TGTGCCAGCAGCTCCCTCTATGGCTACACCTTC. Its translation is CASSSLYGYTF.